The subject of this entry is one T cell receptor (beta chain). The antigen remains undetermined. The CDR3 extends over 15 amino acids. V was shortened by 3 bases and J by 0 bases, with 12 bases between the two germline ends. CDR1 is WNHNN and CDR2 is SYGVQD in the germline V gene (reference sequence). The sample's treatment: about 20 received Ad26.COV2.S at low or high dose, single or two shots; about 5 received placebo; per-sample allocation not given. Vaccine and placebo recipients were sampled on day 63 after the first injection. The data originate from a study of Ad26.COV2.S vaccination and SARS-CoV-2 variants. Across the whole study: Donor got 5x10^10 or 1x10^11 viral particles of Ad26.COV2.S.

The repertoire was sequenced with immunoSEQ multiplex PCR; TCRdb's copy has only in-frame clones and lacks some. The sample has some 350,000 clones; about 88% are singletons. Study outcomes and limitations: Spike-specific TCR breadth was greater after Ad26.COV2.S than placebo. Vaccinated and placebo-treated recipients had similar non-spike TCR breadth.

The material sequenced was peripheral blood, taken in a trial of Ad26.COV2.S vaccine versus placebo. The V gene is TRBV10-1, the J gene TRBJ2-7; tentative D call: TRBD2 (5 bases). This receptor was identified in a person aged 18-65 years who received the Ad26.COV2.S COVID-19 vaccine or a placebo. CDR3 region: CASSDLRAGSYEQYF. As DNA, the CDR3 is TGCGCCAGCAGTGATTTGCGGGCCGGCTCCTACGAGCAGTACTTC.